These T cell receptor beta chains were read from a single sample in a study of blood T cells in healthy people across ages. TCRdb itself ran the 5' RACE reads through MiXCR, one entry per CDR3 protein. The data hold 870,000 or so distinct CDR3 sequences, with 25% to 30% observed a single time. Sequenced sample: blood. The origin of the receptors is a woman aged 80 or over in good health. CDR3s include the opening cysteine and the closing phenylalanine or tryptophan. A D gene is named only where the DNA matches it firmly.

. TRBJ2-3 TRBV6-5 CASRGDSYYTDTQYF
. TRBJ2-3 TRBV30 CAWSVFKGTLQRDTQYF
. TRBJ1-1 TRBV7-2 CASSPGRINTEAFF
. TRBJ1-2 TRBV3-1 CASSQEGDGCTF
. TRBJ1-1 TRBV20-1 CSARGGAGTEAFF
. TRBJ1-5 TRBV2 CASSQIASQPQHF
. . TRBV18 CVSSPMGHEQYF
. TRBJ2-4 TRBV7-9 CASSLGAKNIQYF
. TRBJ1-1 TRBV12-3/TRBV12-4 CASRGLSGNTEAFF
. TRBJ1-6 TRBV20-1 CGARGSFSNSPLHF
TRBD1 TRBJ2-1 TRBV7-2 CASGIQGWDEQFF
. TRBJ2-2 TRBV2 CASNIGGTGELFF
. TRBJ2-4 TRBV28 CASSSGGKQYF
. TRBJ2-2 TRBV25-1 CASSEFQAGGVSRSNTGELFF
TRBD2 TRBJ2-3 TRBV7-3 CASSPIAGGPPDTQYF
. TRBJ2-2 TRBV19 CASSPRIVTTNTGELFF
TRBD1 TRBJ1-6 TRBV7-6 CASSPRTGGPRHF
TRBD1 TRBJ1-1 TRBV20-1 CSASFRGSDTEAFF
. TRBJ1-5 TRBV7-2 CASSLRGGAGQPQHF
. TRBJ2-5 TRBV5-1 CASSLMGGSGETQYF
. TRBJ2-2 TRBV11-1 CASSRDSHTGELFF
TRBD1 TRBJ1-5 TRBV20-1 CSARAPFKGTGSNQPQHF
. TRBJ1-1 TRBV7-2 CASSLAGWRNTEAFF
. . TRBV30 CAWSVRSRETQYF
. TRBJ1-2 TRBV5-1 CASSSGASGSAYGYTF
TRBD2 TRBJ2-1 TRBV20-1 CSARGAGLVNEQFF
. TRBJ1-1 TRBV7-2 CASDNTEAFF
. TRBJ2-5 TRBV12-3/TRBV12-4 CASSSPEGVQYF